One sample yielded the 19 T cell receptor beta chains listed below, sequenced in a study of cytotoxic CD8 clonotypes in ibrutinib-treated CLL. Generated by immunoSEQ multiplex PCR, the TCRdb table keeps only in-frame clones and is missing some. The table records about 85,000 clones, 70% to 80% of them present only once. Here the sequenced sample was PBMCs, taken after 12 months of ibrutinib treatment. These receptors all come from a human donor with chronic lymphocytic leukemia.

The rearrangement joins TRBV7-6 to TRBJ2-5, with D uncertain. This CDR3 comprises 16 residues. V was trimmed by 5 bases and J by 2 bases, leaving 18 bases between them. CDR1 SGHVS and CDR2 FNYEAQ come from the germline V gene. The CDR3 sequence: CASSTLGRKQQETQYF. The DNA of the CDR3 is TGTGCCAGCAGCACCCTCGGACGAAAACAGCAAGAGACCCAGTACTTC.

CDR3 sequence: CASSFGGGTDTQYF. In DNA form, the CDR3 reads TGTGCCAGCAGCTTTGGCGGCGGCACAGATACGCAGTATTTT. The chain combines TRBV11-1 with TRBJ2-3; D not resolved. Looked up from germline, CDR1 is SGHAT and CDR2 is FQDESV (reference sequence). V lost 3 bases and J 1 base, leaving 8 bases between the germline ends. The CDR3 loop spans 14 amino acids. Full variable domain (rest looked up from reference TRBV11-1 and TRBJ2-3): EAEVAQSPRYKITEKSQAVAFWCDPISGHATLYWYRQILGQGPELLVQFQDESVVDDSQLPKDRFSAERLKGVDSTLKIQPAELGDSAMYLCASSFGGGTDTQYFGPGTRLTVL.

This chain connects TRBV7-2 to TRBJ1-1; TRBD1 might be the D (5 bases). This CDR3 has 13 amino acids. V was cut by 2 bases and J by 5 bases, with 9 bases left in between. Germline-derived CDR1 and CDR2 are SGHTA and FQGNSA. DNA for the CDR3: TGTGCCAGCAGCTTAAATTGGGGGACTGAAGCTTTCTTT. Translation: CASSLNWGTEAFF.

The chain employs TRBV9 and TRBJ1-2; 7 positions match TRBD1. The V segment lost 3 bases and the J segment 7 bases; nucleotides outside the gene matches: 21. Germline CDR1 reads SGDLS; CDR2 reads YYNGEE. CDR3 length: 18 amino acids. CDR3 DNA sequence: TGTGCCAGCAGCGATACTATTGCGGACAGGTCTCGGTCTCGTGGCTACACCTTC. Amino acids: CASSDTIADRSRSRGYTF.

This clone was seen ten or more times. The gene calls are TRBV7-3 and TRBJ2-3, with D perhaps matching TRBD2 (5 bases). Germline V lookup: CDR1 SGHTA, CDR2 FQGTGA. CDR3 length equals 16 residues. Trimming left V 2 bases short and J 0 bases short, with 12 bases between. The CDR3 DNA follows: TGTGCCAGCAGCTTAGGACCTAGCACTAGCACAGATACGCAGTATTTT. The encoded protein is CASSLGPSTSTDTQYF. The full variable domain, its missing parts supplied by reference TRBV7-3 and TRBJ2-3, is GAGVSQTPSNKVTEKGKYVELRCDPISGHTALYWYRQSLGQGPEFLIYFQGTGAADDSGLPNDRFFAVRPEGSVSTLKIQRTERGDSAVYLCASSLGPSTSTDTQYFGPGTRLTVL.

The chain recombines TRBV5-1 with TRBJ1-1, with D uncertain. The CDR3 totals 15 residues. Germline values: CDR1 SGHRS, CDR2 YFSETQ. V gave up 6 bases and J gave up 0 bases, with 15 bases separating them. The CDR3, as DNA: TGCGCCAGCAAGGCCCCGGGAGGACTGAACACTGAAGCTTTCTTT. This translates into CASKAPGGLNTEAFF.

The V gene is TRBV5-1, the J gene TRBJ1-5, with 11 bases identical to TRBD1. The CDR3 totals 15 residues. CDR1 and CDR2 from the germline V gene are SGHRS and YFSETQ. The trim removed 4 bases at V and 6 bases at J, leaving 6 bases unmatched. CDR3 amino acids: CASSVGTGGGQPQHF. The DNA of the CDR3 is TGCGCCAGCAGCGTCGGGACAGGGGGGGGTCAGCCCCAGCATTTT.

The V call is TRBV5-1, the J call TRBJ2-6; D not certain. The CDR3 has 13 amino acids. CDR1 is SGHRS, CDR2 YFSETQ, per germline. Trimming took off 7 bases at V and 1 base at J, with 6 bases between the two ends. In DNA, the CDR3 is TGCGCCAGCTCGCGGTCTGGGGCCAACGTCCTGACTTTC. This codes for CASSRSGANVLTF.

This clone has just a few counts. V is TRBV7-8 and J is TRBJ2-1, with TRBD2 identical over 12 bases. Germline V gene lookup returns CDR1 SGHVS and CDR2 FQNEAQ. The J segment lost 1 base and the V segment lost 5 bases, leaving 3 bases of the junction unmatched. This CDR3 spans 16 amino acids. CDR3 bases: TGTGCCAGCAGCCCAGGGACTAGCGGGTCCTACAATGAGCAGTTCTTC. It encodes CASSPGTSGSYNEQFF.

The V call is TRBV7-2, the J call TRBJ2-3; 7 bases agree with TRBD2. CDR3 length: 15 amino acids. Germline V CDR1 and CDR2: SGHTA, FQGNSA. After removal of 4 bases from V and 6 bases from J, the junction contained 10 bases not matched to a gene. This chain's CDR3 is CASSSGLRRPDTQYF. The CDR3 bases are TGTGCCAGCAGCTCGGGACTACGTCGGCCCGATACGCAGTATTTT.

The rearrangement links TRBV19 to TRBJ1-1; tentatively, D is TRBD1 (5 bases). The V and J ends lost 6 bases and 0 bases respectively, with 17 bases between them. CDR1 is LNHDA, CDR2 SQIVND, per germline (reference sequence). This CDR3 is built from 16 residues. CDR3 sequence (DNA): TGTGCCAGTAGCCCCGGGGCAGGACCGATGAACACTGAAGCTTTCTTT. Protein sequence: CASSPGAGPMNTEAFF.

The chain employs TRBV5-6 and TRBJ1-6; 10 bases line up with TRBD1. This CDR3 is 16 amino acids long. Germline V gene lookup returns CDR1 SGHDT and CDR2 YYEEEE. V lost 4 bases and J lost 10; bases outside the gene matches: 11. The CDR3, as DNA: TGTGCCAGCAGCCCACGGGACAGGGGCGGAGGGTCACCCCTCCACTTT. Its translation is CASSPRDRGGGSPLHF.

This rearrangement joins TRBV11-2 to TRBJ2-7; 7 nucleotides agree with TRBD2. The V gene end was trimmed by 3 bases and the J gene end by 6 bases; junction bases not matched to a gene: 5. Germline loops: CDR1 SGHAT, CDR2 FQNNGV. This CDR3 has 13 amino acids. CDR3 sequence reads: CASSFGLAGEQYF. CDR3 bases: TGTGCCAGCAGCTTCGGATTAGCGGGCGAGCAGTACTTC.

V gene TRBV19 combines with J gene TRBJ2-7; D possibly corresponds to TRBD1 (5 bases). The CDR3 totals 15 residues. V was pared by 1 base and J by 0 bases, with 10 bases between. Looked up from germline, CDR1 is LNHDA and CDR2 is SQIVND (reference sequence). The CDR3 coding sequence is TGTGCCAGTAGTATAGGACAGCCGAGCTCCTACGAGCAGTACTTC. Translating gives CASSIGQPSSYEQYF.

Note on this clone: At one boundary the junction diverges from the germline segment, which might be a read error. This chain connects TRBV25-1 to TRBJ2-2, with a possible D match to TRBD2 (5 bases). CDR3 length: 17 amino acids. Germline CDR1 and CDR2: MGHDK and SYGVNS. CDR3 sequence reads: CASSAYTRTAEHRGAVF. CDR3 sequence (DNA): TGTGCCAGCAGTGCATACACCCGGACTGCCGAACACCGGGGAGCTGTTTTT.

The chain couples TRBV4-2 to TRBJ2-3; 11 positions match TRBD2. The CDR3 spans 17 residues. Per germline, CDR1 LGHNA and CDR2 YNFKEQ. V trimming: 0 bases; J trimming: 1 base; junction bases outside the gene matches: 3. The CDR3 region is CASSQEVLAGGTDTQYF. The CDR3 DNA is TGTGCCAGCAGCCAAGAGGTACTAGCGGGGGGCACAGATACGCAGTATTTT.

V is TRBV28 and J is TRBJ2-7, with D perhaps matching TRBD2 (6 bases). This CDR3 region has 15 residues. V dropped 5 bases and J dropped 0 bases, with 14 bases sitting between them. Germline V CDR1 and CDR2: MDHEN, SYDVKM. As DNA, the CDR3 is TGTGCCAGCAGTCCCGGGGGATACTCCTCCTACGAGCAGTACTTC. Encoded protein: CASSPGGYSSYEQYF.

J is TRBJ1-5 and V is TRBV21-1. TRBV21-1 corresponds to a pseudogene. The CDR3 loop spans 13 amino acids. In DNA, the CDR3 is TGTGCCAGCAGCAAAGTTGGGGTTCAGCCCCAGCATTTT. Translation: CASSKVGVQPQHF.

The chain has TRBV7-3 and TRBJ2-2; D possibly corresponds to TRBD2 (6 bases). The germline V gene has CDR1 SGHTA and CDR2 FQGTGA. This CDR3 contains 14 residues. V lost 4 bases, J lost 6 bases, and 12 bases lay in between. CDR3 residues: CASSSEAGPGELFF. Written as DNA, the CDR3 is TGTGCCAGCAGCTCCGAGGCGGGGCCCGGGGAGCTGTTTTTT.